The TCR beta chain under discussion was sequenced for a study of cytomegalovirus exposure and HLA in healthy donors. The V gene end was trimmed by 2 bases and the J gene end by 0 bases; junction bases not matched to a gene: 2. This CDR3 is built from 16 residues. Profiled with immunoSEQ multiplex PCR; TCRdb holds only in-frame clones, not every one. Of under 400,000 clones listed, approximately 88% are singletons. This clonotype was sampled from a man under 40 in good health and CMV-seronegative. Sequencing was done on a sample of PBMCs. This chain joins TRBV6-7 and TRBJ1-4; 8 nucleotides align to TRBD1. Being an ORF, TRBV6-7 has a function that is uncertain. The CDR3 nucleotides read TGTGCCAGCAGTTACGGACAGGGTGCAACTAATGAAAAACTGTTTTTT. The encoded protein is CASSYGQGATNEKLFF.